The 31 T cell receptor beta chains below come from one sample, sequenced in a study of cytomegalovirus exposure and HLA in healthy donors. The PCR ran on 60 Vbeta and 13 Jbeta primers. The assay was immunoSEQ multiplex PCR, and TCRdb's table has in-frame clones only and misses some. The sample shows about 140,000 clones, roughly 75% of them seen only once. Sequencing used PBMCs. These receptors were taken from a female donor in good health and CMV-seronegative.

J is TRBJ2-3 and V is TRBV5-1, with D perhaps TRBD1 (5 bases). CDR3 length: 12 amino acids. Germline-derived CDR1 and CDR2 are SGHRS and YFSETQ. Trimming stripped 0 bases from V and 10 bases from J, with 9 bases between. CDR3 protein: CASSLVRGPQYF. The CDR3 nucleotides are TGCGCCAGCAGCTTGGTAAGGGGCCCGCAGTATTTT.

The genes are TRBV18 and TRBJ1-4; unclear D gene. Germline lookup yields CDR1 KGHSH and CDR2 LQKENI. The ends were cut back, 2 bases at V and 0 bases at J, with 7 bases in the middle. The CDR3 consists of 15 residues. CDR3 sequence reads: CASSPAGTTNEKLFF. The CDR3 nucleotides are TGTGCCAGCTCACCAGCCGGTACAACTAATGAAAAACTGTTTTTT.

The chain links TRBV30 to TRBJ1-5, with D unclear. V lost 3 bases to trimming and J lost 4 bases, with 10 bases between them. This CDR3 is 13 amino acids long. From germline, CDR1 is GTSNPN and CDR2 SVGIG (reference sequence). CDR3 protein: CAWSDTLNQPQHF. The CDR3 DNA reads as TGTGCCTGGAGCGATACTTTAAATCAGCCCCAGCATTTT.

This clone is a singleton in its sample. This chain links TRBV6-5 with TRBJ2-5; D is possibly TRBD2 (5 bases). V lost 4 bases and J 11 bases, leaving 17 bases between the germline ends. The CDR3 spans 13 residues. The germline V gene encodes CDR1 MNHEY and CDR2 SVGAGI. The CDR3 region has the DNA TGTGCCAGCAGTTCGGCGGGCCTAGGAGAGCAGTACTTC. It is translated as CASSSAGLGEQYF.

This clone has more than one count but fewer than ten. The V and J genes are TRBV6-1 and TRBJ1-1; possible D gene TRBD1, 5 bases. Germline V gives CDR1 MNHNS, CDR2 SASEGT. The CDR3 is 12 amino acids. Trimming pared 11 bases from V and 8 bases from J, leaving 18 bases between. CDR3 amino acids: CAVSRTPIEAFF. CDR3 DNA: TGTGCCGTAAGCCGGACACCCATCGAAGCTTTCTTT.

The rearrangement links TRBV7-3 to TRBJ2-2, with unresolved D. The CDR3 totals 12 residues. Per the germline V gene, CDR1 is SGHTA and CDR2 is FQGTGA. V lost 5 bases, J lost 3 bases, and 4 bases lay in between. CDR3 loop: CASSRYTGELFF. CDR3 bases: TGTGCCAGCAGCCGTTACACCGGGGAGCTGTTTTTT.

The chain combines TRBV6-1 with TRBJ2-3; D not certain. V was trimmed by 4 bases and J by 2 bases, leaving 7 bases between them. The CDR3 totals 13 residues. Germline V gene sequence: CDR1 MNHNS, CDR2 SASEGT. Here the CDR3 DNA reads TGTGCCAGCAGTGCAAGAGACACAGATACGCAGTATTTT. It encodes CASSARDTDTQYF.

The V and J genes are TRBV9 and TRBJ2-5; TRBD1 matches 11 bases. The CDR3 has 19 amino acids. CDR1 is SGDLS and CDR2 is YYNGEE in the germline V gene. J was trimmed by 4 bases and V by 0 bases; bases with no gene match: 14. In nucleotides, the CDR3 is TGTGCCAGCAGCGTAGGGGGGGGAGTCCGGGACAGGGGGAGAGAGACCCAGTACTTC. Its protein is CASSVGGGVRDRGRETQYF.

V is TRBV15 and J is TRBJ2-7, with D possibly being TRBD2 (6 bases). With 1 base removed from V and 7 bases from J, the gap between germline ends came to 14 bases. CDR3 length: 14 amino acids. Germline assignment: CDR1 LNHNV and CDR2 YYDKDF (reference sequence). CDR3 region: CATSRGSGAREQYF. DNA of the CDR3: TGTGCCACCAGCAGAGGTAGCGGTGCTAGGGAGCAGTACTTC.

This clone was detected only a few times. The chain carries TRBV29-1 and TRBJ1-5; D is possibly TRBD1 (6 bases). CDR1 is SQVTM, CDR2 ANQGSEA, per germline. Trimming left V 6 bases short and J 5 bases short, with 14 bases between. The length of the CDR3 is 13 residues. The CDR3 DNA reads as TGCAGCGTAGGACAGTCCTCAGATCAGCCCCAGCATTTT. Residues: CSVGQSSDQPQHF. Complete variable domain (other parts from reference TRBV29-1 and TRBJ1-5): SAVISQKPSRDICQRGTSLTIQCQVDSQVTMMFWYRQQPGQSLTLIATANQGSEATYESGFVIDKFPISRPNLTFSTLTVSNMSPEDSSIYLCSVGQSSDQPQHFGDGTRLSIL.

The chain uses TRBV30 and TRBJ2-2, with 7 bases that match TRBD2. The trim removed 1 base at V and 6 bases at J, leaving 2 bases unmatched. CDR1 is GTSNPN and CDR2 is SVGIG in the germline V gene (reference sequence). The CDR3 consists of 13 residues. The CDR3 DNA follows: TGTGCCTGGAGTGAGACTAGCCCCGGGGAGCTGTTTTTT. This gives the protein CAWSETSPGELFF.

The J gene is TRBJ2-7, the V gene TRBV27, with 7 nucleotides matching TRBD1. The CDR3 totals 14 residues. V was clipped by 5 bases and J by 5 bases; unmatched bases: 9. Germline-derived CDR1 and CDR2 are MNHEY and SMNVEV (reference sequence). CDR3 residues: CASSGSGQIHEQYF. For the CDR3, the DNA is TGTGCCAGCAGTGGGTCGGGACAGATCCACGAGCAGTACTTC.

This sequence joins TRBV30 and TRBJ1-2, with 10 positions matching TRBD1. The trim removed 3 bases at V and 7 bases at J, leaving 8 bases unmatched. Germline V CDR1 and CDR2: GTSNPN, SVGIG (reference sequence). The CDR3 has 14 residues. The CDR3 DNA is TGTGCCTGGAGCTTCCGGGACAGGGGAGTTGGCTACACCTTC. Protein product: CAWSFRDRGVGYTF.

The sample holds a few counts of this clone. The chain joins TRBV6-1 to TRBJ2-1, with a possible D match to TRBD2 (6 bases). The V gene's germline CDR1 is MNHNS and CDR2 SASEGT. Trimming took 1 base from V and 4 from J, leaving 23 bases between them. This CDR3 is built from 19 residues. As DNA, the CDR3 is TGTGCCAGCAGTGAAGTAGGGTCGACGGGACTTATCCGGTACAATGAGCAGTTCTTC. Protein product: CASSEVGSTGLIRYNEQFF.

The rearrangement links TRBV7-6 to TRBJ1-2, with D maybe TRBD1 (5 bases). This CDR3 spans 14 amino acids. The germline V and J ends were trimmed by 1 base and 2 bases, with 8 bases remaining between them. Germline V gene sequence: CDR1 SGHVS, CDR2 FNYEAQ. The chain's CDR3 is CASSLGAGNYGYTF. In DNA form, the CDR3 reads TGTGCCAGCAGCTTAGGGGCAGGGAACTATGGCTACACCTTC.

The CDR3 DNA sequence: TGTGCCAGTAGTATAGGCCATGAGTTCCAGGCTAGCACAGATACGCAGTATTTT. Translation gives CASSIGHEFQASTDTQYF. The chain employs TRBV19 and TRBJ2-3; D gene uncertain. CDR1 is LNHDA, CDR2 SQIVND, per germline (reference sequence). Trimming stripped 1 base from V and 0 bases from J, with 17 bases between. There are 18 residues in the CDR3. The variable domain in full, completed from reference TRBV19 and TRBJ2-3, reads DGGITQSPKYLFRKEGQNVTLSCEQNLNHDAMYWYRQDPGQGLRLIYYSQIVNDFQKGDIAEGYSVSREKKESFPLTVTSAQKNPTAFYLCASSIGHEFQASTDTQYFGPGTRLTVL.

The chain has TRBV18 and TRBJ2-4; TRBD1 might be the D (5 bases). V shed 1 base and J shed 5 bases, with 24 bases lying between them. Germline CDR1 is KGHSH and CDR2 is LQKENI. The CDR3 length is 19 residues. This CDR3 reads CASSPRSRGLGFAQNIQYF. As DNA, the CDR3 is TGTGCCAGCTCACCACGATCTAGGGGTCTGGGGTTTGCCCAAAACATTCAGTACTTC.

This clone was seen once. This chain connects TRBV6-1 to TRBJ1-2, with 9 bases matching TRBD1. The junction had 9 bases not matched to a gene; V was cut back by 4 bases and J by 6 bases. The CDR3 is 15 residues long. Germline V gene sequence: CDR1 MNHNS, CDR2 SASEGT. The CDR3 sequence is CASSGGTGRFDGYTF. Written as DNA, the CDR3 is TGTGCCAGCAGTGGGGGGACAGGGAGGTTCGATGGCTACACCTTC.

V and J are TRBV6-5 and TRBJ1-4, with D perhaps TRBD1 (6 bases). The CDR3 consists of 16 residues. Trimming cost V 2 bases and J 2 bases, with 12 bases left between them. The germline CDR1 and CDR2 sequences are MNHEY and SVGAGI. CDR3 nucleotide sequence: TGTGCCAGCAGTTACCGTAACAGGGCTACTAATGAAAAACTGTTTTTT. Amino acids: CASSYRNRATNEKLFF.

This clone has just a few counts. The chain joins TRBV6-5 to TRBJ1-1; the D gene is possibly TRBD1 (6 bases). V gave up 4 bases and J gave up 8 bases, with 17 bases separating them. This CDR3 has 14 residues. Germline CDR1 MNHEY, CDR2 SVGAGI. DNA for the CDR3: TGTGCCAGCAGTTCCACAGTCAGGGGACCGGAAGCTTTCTTT. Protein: CASSSTVRGPEAFF.

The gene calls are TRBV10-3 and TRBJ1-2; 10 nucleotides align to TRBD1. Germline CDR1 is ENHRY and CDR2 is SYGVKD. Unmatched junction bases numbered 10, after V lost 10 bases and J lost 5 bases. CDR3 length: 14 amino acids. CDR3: CATLRDRGQYGYTF. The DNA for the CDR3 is TGTGCCACCCTGCGAGACAGGGGGCAATATGGCTACACCTTC.

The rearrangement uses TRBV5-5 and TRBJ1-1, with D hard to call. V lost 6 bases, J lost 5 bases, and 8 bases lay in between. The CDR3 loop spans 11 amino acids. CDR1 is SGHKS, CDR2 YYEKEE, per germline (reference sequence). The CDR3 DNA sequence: TGTGCCAGCACCCTTCGTACTGAAGCTTTCTTT. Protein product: CASTLRTEAFF. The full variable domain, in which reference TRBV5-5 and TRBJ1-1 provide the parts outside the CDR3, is DAGVTQSPTHLIKTRGQQVTLRCSPISGHKSVSWYQQVLGQGPQFIFQYYEKEERGRGNFPDRFSARQFPNYSSELNVNALLLGDSALYLCASTLRTEAFFGQGTRLTVV.

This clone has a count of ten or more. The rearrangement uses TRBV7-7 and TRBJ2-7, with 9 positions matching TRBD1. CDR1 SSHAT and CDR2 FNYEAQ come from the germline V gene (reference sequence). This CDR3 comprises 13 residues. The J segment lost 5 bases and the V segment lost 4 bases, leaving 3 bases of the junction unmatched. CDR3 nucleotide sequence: TGTGCCAGCAGCTCCTGGACAGGGGACGAGCAGTACTTC. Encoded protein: CASSSWTGDEQYF.

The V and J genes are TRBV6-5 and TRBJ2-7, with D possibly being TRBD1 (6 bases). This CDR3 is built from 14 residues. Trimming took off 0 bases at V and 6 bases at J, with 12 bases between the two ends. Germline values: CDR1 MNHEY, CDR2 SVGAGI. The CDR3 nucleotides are TGTGCCAGCAGTTACTCGAGGGACATTTCCGAGCAGTACTTC. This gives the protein CASSYSRDISEQYF.

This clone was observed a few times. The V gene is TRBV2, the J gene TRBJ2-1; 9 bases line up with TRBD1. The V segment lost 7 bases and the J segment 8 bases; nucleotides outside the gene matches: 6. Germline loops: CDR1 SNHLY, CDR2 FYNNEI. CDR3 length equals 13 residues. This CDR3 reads CASMRDRDYEQFF. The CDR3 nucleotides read TGTGCCAGCATGCGGGACAGGGACTATGAGCAGTTCTTC.

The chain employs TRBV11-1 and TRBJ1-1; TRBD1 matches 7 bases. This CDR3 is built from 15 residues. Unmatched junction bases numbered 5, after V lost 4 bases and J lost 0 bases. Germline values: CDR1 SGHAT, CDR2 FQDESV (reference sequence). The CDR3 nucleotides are TGTGCCAGCAGCTACACCGGGACAGTGAACACTGAAGCTTTCTTT. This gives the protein CASSYTGTVNTEAFF.

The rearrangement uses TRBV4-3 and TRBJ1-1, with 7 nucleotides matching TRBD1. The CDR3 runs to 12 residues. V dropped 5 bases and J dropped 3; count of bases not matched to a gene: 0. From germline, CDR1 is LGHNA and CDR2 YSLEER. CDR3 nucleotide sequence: TGCGCCAGCAGCGGACAGGACACTGAAGCTTTCTTT. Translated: CASSGQDTEAFF.

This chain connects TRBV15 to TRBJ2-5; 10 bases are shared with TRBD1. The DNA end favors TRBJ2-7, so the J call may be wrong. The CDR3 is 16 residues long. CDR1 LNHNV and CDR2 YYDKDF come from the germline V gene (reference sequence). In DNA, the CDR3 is TGTGCCACCAGCAGAGTAGGGACAGGGGAGTCCTACGAGCAGTACTTC. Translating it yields CATSRVGTGESYEQYF.

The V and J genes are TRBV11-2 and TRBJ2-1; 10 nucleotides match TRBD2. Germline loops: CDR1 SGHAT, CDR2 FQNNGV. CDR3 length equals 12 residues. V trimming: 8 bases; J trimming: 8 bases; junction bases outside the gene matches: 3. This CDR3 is CASSAGGYEQFF. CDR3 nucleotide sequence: TGTGCCAGCTCAGCGGGAGGGTATGAGCAGTTCTTC.

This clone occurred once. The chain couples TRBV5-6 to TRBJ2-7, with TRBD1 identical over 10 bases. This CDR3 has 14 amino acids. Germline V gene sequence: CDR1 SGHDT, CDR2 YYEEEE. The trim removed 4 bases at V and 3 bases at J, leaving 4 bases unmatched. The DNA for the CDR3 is TGTGCCAGCAGCGGGGGACAGGGGAACTACGAGCAGTACTTC. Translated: CASSGGQGNYEQYF.

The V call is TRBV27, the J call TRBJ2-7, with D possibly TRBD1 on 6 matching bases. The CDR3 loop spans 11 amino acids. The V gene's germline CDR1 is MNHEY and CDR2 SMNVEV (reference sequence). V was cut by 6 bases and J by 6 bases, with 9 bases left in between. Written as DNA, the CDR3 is TGTGCCAGCAGACAACAGGGCGAGCAGTACTTC. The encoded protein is CASRQQGEQYF.